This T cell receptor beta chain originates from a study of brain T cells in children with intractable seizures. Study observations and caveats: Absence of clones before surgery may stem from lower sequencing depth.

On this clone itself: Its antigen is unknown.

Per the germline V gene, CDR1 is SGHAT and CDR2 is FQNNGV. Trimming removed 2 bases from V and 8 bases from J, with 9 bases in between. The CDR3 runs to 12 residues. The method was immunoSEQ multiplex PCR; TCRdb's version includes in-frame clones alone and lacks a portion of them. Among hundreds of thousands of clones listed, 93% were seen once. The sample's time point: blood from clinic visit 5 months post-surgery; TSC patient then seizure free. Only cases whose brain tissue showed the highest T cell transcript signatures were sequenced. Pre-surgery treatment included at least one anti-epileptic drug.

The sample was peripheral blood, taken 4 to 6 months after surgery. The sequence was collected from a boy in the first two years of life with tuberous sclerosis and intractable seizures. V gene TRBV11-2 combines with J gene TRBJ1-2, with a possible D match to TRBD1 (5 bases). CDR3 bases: TGTGCCAGCAGCTTAAGGGGCGGGGGCTACACCTTC. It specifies CASSLRGGGYTF. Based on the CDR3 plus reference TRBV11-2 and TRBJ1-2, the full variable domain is EAGVAQSPRYKIIEKRQSVAFWCNPISGHATLYWYQQILGQGPKLLIQFQNNGVVDDSQLPKDRFSAERLKGVDSTLKIQPAKLEDSAVYLCASSLRGGGYTFGSGTRLTVV.